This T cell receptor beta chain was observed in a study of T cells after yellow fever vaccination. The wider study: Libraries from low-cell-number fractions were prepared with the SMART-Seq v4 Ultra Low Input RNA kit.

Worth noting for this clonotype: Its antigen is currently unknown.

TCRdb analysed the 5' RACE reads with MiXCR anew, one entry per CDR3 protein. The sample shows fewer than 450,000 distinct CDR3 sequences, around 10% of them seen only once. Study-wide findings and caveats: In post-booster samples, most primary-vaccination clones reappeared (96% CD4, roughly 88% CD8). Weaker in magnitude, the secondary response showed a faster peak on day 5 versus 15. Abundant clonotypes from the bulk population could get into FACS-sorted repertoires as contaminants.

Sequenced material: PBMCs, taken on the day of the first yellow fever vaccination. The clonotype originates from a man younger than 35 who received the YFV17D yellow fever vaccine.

For the CDR3, the DNA is TGCGCCAGCAGCCCGGGACAGACCCATTCACCCCTCCACTTT. This sequence encodes CASSPGQTHSPLHF. The chain uses TRBV5-1 and TRBJ1-6; 7 bases map to TRBD1. Germline lookup yields CDR1 SGHRS and CDR2 YFSETQ. The J segment lost 8 bases and the V segment lost 4 bases, leaving 6 bases of the junction unmatched. The CDR3 totals 14 residues.